These 22 T cell receptor beta chains share one sample of origin, sequenced in a study of T cells in Graves' hyperthyroidism and ophthalmopathy (dated by TCRdb to between 2018 and 2021). The library relied on multiplex PCR. Sequencing used an Illumina HiSeq 2000. The TCR beta CDR3 regions were amplified from the RNA transcripts. The TCR CDR3 was subjected to a first round of RT-PCR using the HTBI primer set and the Qiagen OneStep RT-PCR kit. Using fastp trimming at Q25 and MiXCR clonotype assembly, TCRdb reanalyzed the public sequencing data and kept in-frame beta chains. Each record represents a unique CDR3 protein, reported with the most common genes and DNA among its rows. A total of 340,000 or so distinct CDR3 sequences appear in this sample, around a fifth of them only once. Jointly, the top ten make up over 40% of the sample. The sequenced sample consisted of blood. The origin of the receptors is a woman between 50 and 59 years old with Graves' hyperthyroidism.

The CDR3, as DNA: TGTGCCAGCACCGACAGGGAGAACTATGGCTACACCTTC. It specifies CASTDRENYGYTF. The genes are TRBV6-1 and TRBJ1-2, with TRBD1 identical over 7 bases. The CDR3 has 13 residues. Germline trimming cut 7 bases from V and 2 bases from J; bases unmatched to any gene: 4. Per the germline V gene, CDR1 is MNHNS and CDR2 is SASEGT.

Comment on this clonotype: A much larger clone differs from this one at a single base, so this may be a read error. The rearrangement joins TRBV19 to TRBJ1-5; TRBD1 agrees at 8 bases. The germline V gene encodes CDR1 LNHDA and CDR2 SQIVND (reference sequence). This CDR3 is built from 15 residues. In DNA, the CDR3 is TGTGCCGGTAGTATGTCAGGGGGCCGGGAGGAGCCCCAGCATTTT. It codes for CAGSMSGGREEPQHF.

The table lists this clonotype with many counts. CDR3 amino acids: CASSETGVTYEQYF. CDR3 nucleotide sequence: TGTGCCAGCAGTGAAACAGGGGTTACCTACGAGCAGTACTTC. The rearrangement links TRBV2 to TRBJ2-7, with TRBD1 identical over 7 bases. Trimming at V came to 2 bases and at J to 2 bases, leaving 3 bases not matched to a gene. The length of the CDR3 is 14 residues. Germline CDR1 and CDR2: SNHLY and FYNNEI.

This clonotype was recorded at least ten times. This sequence joins TRBV30 and TRBJ1-2, with 7 bases lining up with TRBD1. V lost 3 bases, J lost 5 bases, and 6 bases stayed unmatched. Germline lookup yields CDR1 GTSNPN and CDR2 SVGIG (reference sequence). The CDR3 consists of 13 residues. The CDR3 sequence is CAWRRDSQYGYTF. CDR3 sequence (DNA): TGTGCCTGGAGGAGGGACAGCCAATATGGCTACACCTTC.

A few counts support this clonotype. The CDR3 region has the DNA TGCGCCAGCAGCTTGAACAGTGGGGTGGATACGCAGTATTTT. Residues: CASSLNSGVDTQYF. The V call is TRBV5-1, the J call TRBJ2-3, with D uncertain. With 1 base removed from V and 6 bases from J, the gap between germline ends came to 12 bases. The CDR3 is 14 amino acids. Germline assignment: CDR1 SGHRS and CDR2 YFSETQ.

This clonotype was seen many times. The V call is TRBV20-1, the J call TRBJ1-2, with a tentative D call TRBD1 (6 bases). Trimming pared 3 bases from V and 8 bases from J, leaving 22 bases between. Germline assignment: CDR1 DFQATT and CDR2 SNEGSKA (reference sequence). The CDR3 spans 15 residues. The DNA of the CDR3 is TGCAGTGCTAGCAGGGACACCTCCCGGTTGTTCGGCTACACCTTC. The encoded protein is CSASRDTSRLFGYTF.

This clonotype was recorded many times. The V and J genes are TRBV12-3 or TRBV12-4 and TRBJ2-3; 9 bases are a match to TRBD1. V lost 7 bases and J lost 3; bases outside the gene matches: 8. This CDR3 region has 15 residues. The CDR3 sequence: CASNPDRGRTDTQYF. CDR3 nucleotides: TGTGCCAGCAACCCGGACAGGGGCCGAACAGATACGCAGTATTTT.

In its sample, this clonotype was seen many times. This rearrangement joins TRBV20-1 to TRBJ2-1, with D uncertain. This CDR3 has 13 amino acids. Germline V gene sequence: CDR1 DFQATT, CDR2 SNEGSKA (reference sequence). The V and J ends lost 4 bases and 5 bases respectively, with 12 bases between them. CDR3 protein: CSAKESPNNEQFF. The CDR3 DNA reads TGCAGTGCTAAGGAATCCCCGAACAATGAGCAGTTCTTC.

The chain joins TRBV27 to TRBJ1-2; 7 bases line up with TRBD1. Germline loops: CDR1 MNHEY, CDR2 SMNVEV (reference sequence). J was trimmed by 4 bases and V by 3 bases; bases with no gene match: 5. CDR3 length: 14 residues. CDR3 in amino acids: CASSFAGTAYGYTF. The CDR3 DNA reads as TGTGCCAGCAGTTTCGCCGGGACAGCCTATGGCTACACCTTC.

This chain connects TRBV5-1 to TRBJ2-3; TRBD2 is a possible D gene (5 bases). Germline V CDR1 and CDR2: SGHRS, YFSETQ. Between the trimmed V and J ends, which lost 0 bases and 7 bases, there was a span of 12 bases. This CDR3 is 14 amino acids long. CDR3 sequence: CASSLGGPGNTQYF. The CDR3 DNA sequence: TGCGCCAGCAGCTTGGGAGGGCCGGGGAATACGCAGTATTTT. The entire variable domain, with the rest obtained from reference TRBV5-1 and TRBJ2-3, is as follows: KAGVTQTPRYLIKTRGQQVTLSCSPISGHRSVSWYQQTPGQGLQFLFEYFSETQRNKGNFPGRFSGRQFSNSRSEMNVSTLELGDSALYLCASSLGGPGNTQYFGPGTRLTVL.

DNA for the CDR3: TGCGCCAGCAGCGGAGAATTGAACACTGAAGCTTTCTTT. Translating gives CASSGELNTEAFF. V gene TRBV4-1 combines with J gene TRBJ1-1; D not resolved. The length of the CDR3 is 13 residues. Germline V gene sequence: CDR1 MGHRA, CDR2 YSYEKL. The germline V and J ends were trimmed by 5 bases and 0 bases, with 7 bases remaining between them.

This clonotype was picked up many times. The V gene is TRBV12-3 or TRBV12-4, the J gene TRBJ2-5, with 8 bases aligning to TRBD2. The CDR3 covers 15 residues. J was trimmed by 2 bases and V by 6 bases; bases with no gene match: 8. The CDR3 here is CASSALAGGQETQYF. CDR3 nucleotides: TGTGCCAGCAGCGCCCTAGCGGGTGGTCAAGAGACCCAGTACTTC.

This clonotype was detected ten times or more. The J gene is TRBJ1-5, the V gene TRBV12-3 or TRBV12-4; weak D call: TRBD1 (6 bases). CDR3 length equals 15 residues. The germline V and J ends were trimmed by 5 bases and 6 bases, with 17 bases remaining between them. The DNA of the CDR3 is TGTGCCAGCAGTGCACAGGGAGGCGGGGGTCAGCCCCAGCATTTT. Amino acids: CASSAQGGGGQPQHF.

The chain joins TRBV7-9 to TRBJ2-7, with 7 bases lining up with TRBD2. The CDR3 is made up of 16 amino acids. Germline V gives CDR1 SEHNR, CDR2 FQNEAQ (reference sequence). J lost 4 bases, V lost 2 bases, and 11 bases had no gene match. CDR3 nucleotide sequence: TGTGCCAGCAGCTTAAACACCGCTAGCGGCGGGTACGAGCAGTACTTC. Residues: CASSLNTASGGYEQYF.

The J gene is TRBJ2-2, the V gene TRBV27; the D gene is possibly TRBD1 (5 bases). The CDR3 spans 14 residues. Germline CDR1 and CDR2: MNHEY and SMNVEV (reference sequence). The V gene lost 6 bases and the J gene lost 4 bases, with 12 bases spanning the gap. CDR3: CASRDRASTGELFF. DNA for the CDR3: TGTGCCAGCAGAGACAGAGCCTCCACCGGGGAGCTGTTTTTT.

This clonotype was seen at least ten times. The genes are TRBV6-1 and TRBJ2-7; 9 positions match TRBD2. V shed 7 bases, J shed 4 bases, and the junction held 5 bases outside the gene matches. This CDR3 is 13 amino acids long. Germline V gene lookup returns CDR1 MNHNS and CDR2 SASEGT. CDR3 sequence reads: CASTLLAGYEQYF. The CDR3 DNA reads TGTGCCAGCACTCTACTAGCGGGTTACGAGCAGTACTTC.

The chain couples TRBV9 to TRBJ2-7; D could derive from TRBD1 or TRBD2 (5 bases each). The CDR3 runs to 14 residues. Trimming shortened V by 4 bases and J by 5 bases, and 16 bases separated the two germline ends. Germline values: CDR1 SGDLS, CDR2 YYNGEE. The CDR3 spells CASSLGTEADEQYF. The CDR3 nucleotides are TGTGCCAGCAGCCTCGGGACGGAGGCAGACGAGCAGTACTTC. Full variable domain (rest looked up from reference TRBV9 and TRBJ2-7): DSGVTQTPKHLITATGQRVTLRCSPRSGDLSVYWYQQSLDQGLQFLIQYYNGEERAKGNILERFSAQQFPDLHSELNLSSLELGDSALYFCASSLGTEADEQYFGPGTRLTVT.

The rearrangement joins TRBV27 to TRBJ1-1; no definite D call. The V end lost 3 bases, the J end lost 4 bases, and 15 bases lay between the germline ends. CDR1 is MNHEY, CDR2 SMNVEV, per germline (reference sequence). This CDR3 contains 15 residues. This CDR3 reads CASSLVRIRATEAFF. In DNA form, the CDR3 reads TGTGCCAGCAGTTTGGTAAGGATCCGGGCCACTGAAGCTTTCTTT.

This clonotype came up many times. The chain has TRBV20-1 and TRBJ1-3; TRBD1 is a possible D gene (5 bases). The CDR3 runs 15 residues. Germline V lookup: CDR1 DFQATT, CDR2 SNEGSKA (reference sequence). Between the trimmed V and J ends, which lost 6 bases and 1 base, there was a span of 16 bases. The CDR3 loop is CSAGTGRTSGNTIYF. CDR3 sequence (DNA): TGCAGTGCCGGCACGGGACGGACTTCTGGAAACACCATATATTTT.

This clonotype came up many times. This rearrangement joins TRBV24-1 to TRBJ2-2; D may match TRBD1 or TRBD2 (5 bases each). V was pared by 4 bases and J by 2 bases, with 13 bases between. CDR3 length: 16 amino acids. CDR1 is KGHDR, CDR2 SFDVKD, per germline. CDR3 sequence reads: CATSDPRGSNTGELFF. The CDR3 DNA follows: TGTGCCACCAGTGACCCGAGGGGATCCAACACCGGGGAGCTGTTTTTT.

This clonotype was detected ten times or more. V is TRBV2 and J is TRBJ2-7; D may be TRBD1 or TRBD2 (6 bases each). CDR3 length equals 14 residues. Looked up from germline, CDR1 is SNHLY and CDR2 is FYNNEI. Deletions cut 8 bases from V and 3 bases from J, with 17 bases between. Written as DNA, the CDR3 is TGTGCCAGCCTAAGAGACGGGGGCCGCTACGAGCAGTACTTC. Its translation is CASLRDGGRYEQYF.

The chain links TRBV11-2 to TRBJ2-7; 10 nucleotides agree with TRBD2. Trimming at V came to 2 bases and at J to 5 bases, leaving 9 bases not matched to a gene. Per the germline V gene, CDR1 is SGHAT and CDR2 is FQNNGV. The CDR3 length is 16 residues. DNA of the CDR3: TGTGCCAGCAGCTTACTAGCGGGGGCCCTGGTTGACGAGCAGTACTTC. Residues: CASSLLAGALVDEQYF. The full variable domain, rest sourced from reference TRBV11-2 and TRBJ2-7, is EAGVAQSPRYKIIEKRQSVAFWCNPISGHATLYWYQQILGQGPKLLIQFQNNGVVDDSQLPKDRFSAERLKGVDSTLKIQPAKLEDSAVYLCASSLLAGALVDEQYFGPGTRLTVT.